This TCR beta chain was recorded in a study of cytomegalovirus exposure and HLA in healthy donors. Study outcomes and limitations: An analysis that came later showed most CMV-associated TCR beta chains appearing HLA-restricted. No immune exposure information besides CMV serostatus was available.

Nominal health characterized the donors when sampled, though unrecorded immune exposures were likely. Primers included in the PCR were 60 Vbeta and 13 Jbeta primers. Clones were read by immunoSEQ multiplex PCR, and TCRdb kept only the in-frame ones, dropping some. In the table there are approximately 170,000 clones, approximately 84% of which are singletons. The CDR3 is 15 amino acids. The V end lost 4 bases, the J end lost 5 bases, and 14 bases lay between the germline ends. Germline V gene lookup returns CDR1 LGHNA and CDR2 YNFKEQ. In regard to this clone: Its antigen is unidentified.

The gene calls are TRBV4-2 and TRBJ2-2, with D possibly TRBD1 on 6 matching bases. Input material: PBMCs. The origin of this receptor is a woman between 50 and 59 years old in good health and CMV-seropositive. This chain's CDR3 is CASSPATTGTGELFF. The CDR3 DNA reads TGTGCCAGCAGCCCAGCGACCACAGGGACCGGGGAGCTGTTTTTT.